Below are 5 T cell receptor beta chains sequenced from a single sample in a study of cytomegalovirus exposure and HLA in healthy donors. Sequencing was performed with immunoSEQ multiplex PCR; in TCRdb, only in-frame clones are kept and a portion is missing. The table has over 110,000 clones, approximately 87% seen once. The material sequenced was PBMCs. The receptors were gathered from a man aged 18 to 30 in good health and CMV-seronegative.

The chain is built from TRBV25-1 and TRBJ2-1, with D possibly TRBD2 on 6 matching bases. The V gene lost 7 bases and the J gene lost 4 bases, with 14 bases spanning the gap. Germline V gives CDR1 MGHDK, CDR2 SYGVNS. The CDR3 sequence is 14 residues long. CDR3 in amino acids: CASIAGTGYNEQFF. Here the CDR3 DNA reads TGTGCCAGCATTGCGGGGACGGGGTACAATGAGCAGTTCTTC.

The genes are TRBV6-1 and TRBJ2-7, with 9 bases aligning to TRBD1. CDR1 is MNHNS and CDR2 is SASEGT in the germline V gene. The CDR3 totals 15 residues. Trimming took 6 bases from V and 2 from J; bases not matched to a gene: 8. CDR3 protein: CASRTWTGVAYEQYF. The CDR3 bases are TGTGCCAGCAGGACATGGACAGGGGTCGCCTACGAGCAGTACTTC.

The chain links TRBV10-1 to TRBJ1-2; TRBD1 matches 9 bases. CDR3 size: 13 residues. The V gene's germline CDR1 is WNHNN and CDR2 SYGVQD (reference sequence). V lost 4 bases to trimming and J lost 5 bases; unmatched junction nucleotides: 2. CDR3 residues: CASSVGTGYGYTF. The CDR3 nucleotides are TGCGCCAGCAGTGTTGGGACAGGGTATGGCTACACCTTC.

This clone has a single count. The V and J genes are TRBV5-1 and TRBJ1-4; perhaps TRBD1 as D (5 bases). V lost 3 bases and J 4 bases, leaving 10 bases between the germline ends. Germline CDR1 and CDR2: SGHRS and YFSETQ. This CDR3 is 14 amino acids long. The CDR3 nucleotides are TGCGCCAGCAGCTGGCAGGGTTTTAATGAAAAACTGTTTTTT. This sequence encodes CASSWQGFNEKLFF. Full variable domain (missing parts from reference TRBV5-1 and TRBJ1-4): KAGVTQTPRYLIKTRGQQVTLSCSPISGHRSVSWYQQTPGQGLQFLFEYFSETQRNKGNFPGRFSGRQFSNSRSEMNVSTLELGDSALYLCASSWQGFNEKLFFGSGTQLSVL.

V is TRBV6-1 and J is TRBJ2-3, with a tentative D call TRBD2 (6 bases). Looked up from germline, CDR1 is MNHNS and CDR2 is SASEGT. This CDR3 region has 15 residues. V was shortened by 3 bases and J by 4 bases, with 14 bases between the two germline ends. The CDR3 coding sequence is TGTGCCAGCAGTGAGGAAGAGGGAGGCGCAGATACGCAGTATTTT. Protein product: CASSEEEGGADTQYF.